This entry lists 18 T cell receptor beta chains sequenced from one sample in a study of shared clonotypes between healthy human individuals. Generated by immunoSEQ multiplex PCR, the TCRdb table keeps only in-frame clones and is missing some. The sample includes 100,000 or so clones, around half of them seen just once. Source material: PBMCs. The source of these receptors is a woman aged 40-49 years in good health. Some clones in this sample may be carry-over from other donors' samples.

The CDR3 here is CASSLERQAEKLFF. DNA for the CDR3: TGTGCCAGCAGCTTAGAAAGACAAGCTGAAAAACTGTTTTTT. The chain combines TRBV7-6 with TRBJ1-4; no definite D call. V was shortened by 1 base and J by 7 bases, with 10 bases between the two germline ends. The germline gives CDR1 SGHVS, CDR2 FNYEAQ. The CDR3 has 14 amino acids.

This clone was detected many times. The genes are TRBV28 and TRBJ2-1; no clear D gene. Trimming shortened V by 8 bases and J by 0 bases, and 8 bases separated the two germline ends. The CDR3 covers 13 residues. The germline V gene has CDR1 MDHEN and CDR2 SYDVKM. The CDR3 spells CASWSSSYNEQFF. The CDR3 region has the DNA TGTGCCAGCTGGAGCAGCTCCTACAATGAGCAGTTCTTC.

Comments on this clone: This sequence may be a read error, since a much larger clone differs from it by one base. The chain has TRBV10-3 and TRBJ2-1, with TRBD2 matching over 10 bases. CDR3 length equals 16 residues. CDR1 and CDR2 (germline): ENHRY, SYGVKD. J was trimmed by 9 bases and V by 8 bases; bases with no gene match: 16. CDR3 residues: CAIGDPSASGSGEQFF. The CDR3 DNA reads as TGTGCCATCGGCGACCCCAGTGCTAGCGGGAGTGGTGAGCAGTTCTTC.

About this clone itself: A far larger clone is one nucleotide away, so this likely arose from a read error. The CDR3 is CASSQERDGSTQYF. The CDR3 nucleotides read TGCGCCAGCAGCCAAGAGAGGGACGGCAGTACGCAGTATTTT. The V and J genes are TRBV4-1 and TRBJ2-3, with D tentatively TRBD1 or TRBD2 (5 bases each). CDR1 is MGHRA and CDR2 is YSYEKL in the germline V gene. This CDR3 has 14 residues. Trimming left V 0 bases short and J 8 bases short, with 12 bases between.

The V call is TRBV19, the J call TRBJ2-5, with TRBD1 matching 7 bases. The J call may not be correct, given that the DNA end is closer to TRBJ2-7. Germline V CDR1 and CDR2: LNHDA, SQIVND (reference sequence). The CDR3 consists of 16 residues. CDR3 loop: CASSPRPGQPSYEQYF. As DNA, the CDR3 is TGTGCCAGTAGTCCTCGTCCGGGACAGCCCTCCTACGAGCAGTACTTC.

This chain uses TRBV28 with TRBJ2-1; D is uncertain. The ends were cut back, 6 bases at V and 4 bases at J, with 10 bases in the middle. The CDR3 is 13 residues long. The germline V gene has CDR1 MDHEN and CDR2 SYDVKM. CDR3 bases: TGTGCCAGCAGCAACATGGGGTACAATGAGCAGTTCTTC. Residues: CASSNMGYNEQFF.

V usage is TRBV7-9 and J usage is TRBJ1-2; D remains unclear. V lost 2 bases and J 8 bases, leaving 9 bases between the germline ends. CDR1 and CDR2 (germline): SEHNR, FQNEAQ (reference sequence). The CDR3 runs to 12 residues. The CDR3 here is CASSLRGLGYTF. The CDR3 region has the DNA TGTGCCAGCAGCTTACGAGGCTTGGGCTACACCTTC.

This clone was detected many times. The chain joins TRBV5-6 to TRBJ1-1; possible D gene TRBD1, 6 bases. Germline V gene lookup returns CDR1 SGHDT and CDR2 YYEEEE. V lost 4 bases, J lost 1 base, and 17 bases lay in between. The CDR3 consists of 16 residues. Written as DNA, the CDR3 is TGTGCCAGCAGCACAACCCACAGGGTTAGGAACACTGAAGCTTTCTTT. Protein sequence: CASSTTHRVRNTEAFF. Based on the CDR3 plus reference TRBV5-6 and TRBJ1-1, the full variable domain is DAGVTQSPTHLIKTRGQQVTLRCSPKSGHDTVSWYQQALGQGPQFIFQYYEEEERQRGNFPDRFSGHQFPNYSSELNVNALLLGDSALYLCASSTTHRVRNTEAFFGQGTRLTVV.

The chain is built from TRBV19 and TRBJ2-7; 8 bases are shared with TRBD2. This CDR3 spans 15 amino acids. The V gene's germline CDR1 is LNHDA and CDR2 SQIVND (reference sequence). The J segment lost 3 bases and the V segment lost 3 bases, leaving 7 bases of the junction unmatched. DNA for the CDR3: TGTGCCAGTAGTATTAGCGGACTAGCACTCTACGAGCAGTACTTC. It encodes CASSISGLALYEQYF. Variable domain in full (rest from reference TRBV19 and TRBJ2-7): DGGITQSPKYLFRKEGQNVTLSCEQNLNHDAMYWYRQDPGQGLRLIYYSQIVNDFQKGDIAEGYSVSREKKESFPLTVTSAQKNPTAFYLCASSISGLALYEQYFGPGTRLTVT.

This clone has a single count. V and J are TRBV5-8 and TRBJ2-7, with 9 bases matching TRBD2. Losses at the gene ends were 2 bases for V and 4 bases for J; bases not matched to a gene: 4. Germline-derived CDR1 and CDR2 are SGHTS and YDEGEE. The CDR3 spans 14 residues. The CDR3 DNA follows: TGTGCCAGCAGCTTTAGCGGGAGAGGGTACGAGCAGTACTTC. It translates to CASSFSGRGYEQYF.

V and J are TRBV30 and TRBJ1-5; unclear D gene. The CDR3 is made up of 13 amino acids. V was shortened by 3 bases and J by 5 bases, with 11 bases between the two germline ends. Germline lookup yields CDR1 GTSNPN and CDR2 SVGIG (reference sequence). The chain's CDR3 is CAWSPAEDQPQHF. In DNA, the CDR3 is TGTGCCTGGAGCCCCGCGGAAGATCAGCCCCAGCATTTT.

At least ten counts were recorded for this clone. V usage is TRBV28 and J usage is TRBJ2-4; 7 bases fit TRBD2. Germline V CDR1 and CDR2: MDHEN, SYDVKM. The CDR3 covers 16 residues. V trimming: 3 bases; J trimming: 0 bases; junction bases outside the gene matches: 5. The CDR3 DNA reads TGTGCCAGCAGTTTCGGGGGGAATAGAGCCAAAAACATTCAGTACTTC. It yields the protein CASSFGGNRAKNIQYF.

Many counts were recorded for this clone. The chain recombines TRBV7-9 with TRBJ1-5; possible D gene TRBD1, 5 bases. Germline CDR1 is SEHNR and CDR2 is FQNEAQ (reference sequence). V shed 2 bases and J shed 3 bases, with 8 bases lying between them. CDR3 size: 14 residues. The CDR3 sequence: CASSLRGDNQPQHF. The CDR3 region has the DNA TGTGCCAGCAGCTTAAGGGGTGACAATCAGCCCCAGCATTTT.

In this sample, this clone turned up many times. This chain links TRBV6-1 with TRBJ1-3, with D unresolved. Between the trimmed V and J ends, which lost 6 bases and 0 bases, there was a span of 6 bases. In germline, CDR1 is MNHNS, CDR2 SASEGT. There are 13 residues in the CDR3. The CDR3 DNA is TGTGCCAGCAGGTGGCCCTCTGGAAACACCATATATTTT. This gives the protein CASRWPSGNTIYF.

The gene calls are TRBV6-1 and TRBJ2-3; D may be TRBD1 (5 bases). CDR1 MNHNS and CDR2 SASEGT come from the germline V gene. This CDR3 comprises 16 residues. Trimming removed 0 bases at V and 6 bases at J, with 16 bases between. The CDR3 here is CASSEALGAHTDTQYF. In nucleotides, the CDR3 is TGTGCCAGCAGTGAAGCGCTAGGGGCGCACACGGATACGCAGTATTTT.

V gene TRBV27 combines with J gene TRBJ2-2, with 8 nucleotides matching TRBD2. The CDR3 has 17 amino acids. Unmatched junction bases numbered 13, after V lost 2 bases and J lost 8 bases. Germline V gene lookup returns CDR1 MNHEY and CDR2 SMNVEV (reference sequence). This CDR3 reads CASSLAAVASGLGELFF. CDR3 coding DNA: TGTGCCAGCAGTTTAGCAGCCGTGGCTAGCGGGTTGGGGGAGCTGTTTTTT.

This clone was counted only a few times. V and J are TRBV6-1 and TRBJ1-5, with D possibly TRBD1 on 5 matching bases. V was cut by 4 bases and J by 7 bases, with 17 bases left in between. The CDR3 consists of 15 residues. In germline, CDR1 is MNHNS, CDR2 SASEGT. CDR3 residues: CASSVESRGLQPQHF. In nucleotides, the CDR3 is TGTGCCAGCAGTGTGGAGTCTAGGGGTTTGCAGCCCCAGCATTTT.

The chain is built from TRBV29-1 and TRBJ2-3, with 10 bases that match TRBD2. Losses at the gene ends were 4 bases for V and 1 base for J; bases not matched to a gene: 2. The CDR3 has 14 residues. Germline CDR1 SQVTM, CDR2 ANQGSEA. CDR3: CSVAGTSGTDTQYF. The CDR3, as DNA: TGCAGCGTTGCCGGGACTAGCGGCACAGATACGCAGTATTTT.